The 3 T cell receptor beta chains presented below share a single source sample, sequenced in a study of blood T cell repertoires in COVID-19. Profiled with immunoSEQ multiplex PCR; TCRdb holds only in-frame clones, not every one. The sample holds 73,000 or so clones, around 83% seen once. Material for sequencing was peripheral blood. These receptors came from a woman aged 55-70 years with acute or convalescent COVID-19.

The chain is built from TRBV5-1 and TRBJ1-2, with 10 bases fitting TRBD1. The germline CDR1 and CDR2 sequences are SGHRS and YFSETQ. CDR3 length: 15 amino acids. With 4 bases clipped from V and 3 bases from J, the junction kept 6 bases outside the gene matches. CDR3 protein: CASSIETGGDYGYTF. The CDR3 coding sequence is TGCGCCAGCAGCATAGAGACAGGGGGCGACTATGGCTACACCTTC.

The chain combines TRBV5-1 with TRBJ1-2; D gene ambiguous. The V end lost 7 bases, the J end lost 8 bases, and 24 bases lay between the germline ends. The length of the CDR3 is 15 residues. Germline assignment: CDR1 SGHRS and CDR2 YFSETQ. The CDR3 region has the DNA TGCGCCAGCGGCCCTTTTTCGGGTTCCCCGAACGGCTACACCTTC. This gives the protein CASGPFSGSPNGYTF.

The chain couples TRBV5-4 to TRBJ2-3; TRBD2 agrees at 8 bases. The CDR3 has 14 residues. Germline V gene data show CDR1 as SGHNT and CDR2 as YYREEE (reference sequence). The V segment lost 3 bases and the J segment 1 base; nucleotides outside the gene matches: 1. This CDR3 is CASSYSGGTDTQYF. DNA of the CDR3: TGTGCCAGCAGCTATAGCGGGGGCACAGATACGCAGTATTTT.